This T cell receptor (beta chain) comes out of a study of T-cell reconstitution after alpha-beta-depleted transplantation in children. General study findings and limits: Reports say that about two months after transplant, the alpha-beta T cells came out of several hundred graft clones that had expanded. T-cell counts and diversity at one year post-transplant came mainly from newly produced T cells. Elevated TCRbeta diversity at day 60 was traced, in some patients, to surviving recipient T cells and thymic progenitors.

The V end lost 2 bases, the J end lost 2 bases, and 13 bases lay between the germline ends. Germline V CDR1 and CDR2: KGHSH, LQKENI. The CDR3 has 15 amino acids. For this clonotype: Antigen specificity is unknown.

Preparation of the TCRbeta library involved a method that used unique molecular identifiers. TCRdb independently ran MiXCR on the PCR reads; one entry per CDR3 protein. The table has about 1,000,000 distinct CDR3 sequences, about 29% seen once; the top ten hold about 28%. The chain employs TRBV18 and TRBJ2-7; D is unresolved. Sequencing used PBMCs, mostly from graft donor cells, obtained 360 days after TCRalphabeta/CD19-depleted stem cell transplant. The TCR comes from a boy less than two years old who had a stem cell transplant for SCID, so the T cells may come from the graft donor. CDR3 in DNA: TGTGCCAGCTCACCAGTTCTCAGCTCTACCTACGAGCAGTACTTC. This translates into CASSPVLSSTYEQYF. The whole variable domain, filled in from reference TRBV18 and TRBJ2-7, reads NAGVMQNPRHLVRRRGQEARLRCSPMKGHSHVYWYRQLPEEGLKFMVYLQKENIIDESGMPKERFSAEFPKEGPSILRIQQVVRGDSAAYFCASSPVLSSTYEQYFGPGTRLTVT.